The text below deals with one T cell receptor beta chain. Germline assignment: CDR1 SGDLS and CDR2 YYNGEE. There are 14 residues in the CDR3. From its re-call of the 5' RACE reads, TCRdb lists each CDR3 protein once, without DNA. The sample has 350,000 to 500,000 distinct CDR3 sequences. The data are from a study of monozygotic twins with inflammatory bowel disease. The source is a human donor with ulcerative colitis or Crohn's disease, or a healthy co-twin of an affected twin (not recorded which). The specimen was blood. This sequence joins TRBV9 and TRBJ2-1; TCRdb proposes TRBD1, but this gene call is untestable without DNA. The CDR3 sequence: CASSPQGLYNEQFF. Drawing the rest from reference TRBV9 and TRBJ2-1, the complete variable domain is DSGVTQTPKHLITATGQRVTLRCSPRSGDLSVYWYQQSLDQGLQFLIQYYNGEERAKGNILERFSAQQFPDLHSELNLSSLELGDSALYFCASSPQGLYNEQFFGPGTRLTVL.